This entry lists 26 T cell receptor beta chains sequenced from one sample in a study of human T cells and chemical hapten exposure. TCRdb reanalysed the RACE reads using MiXCR and keeps one entry per CDR3 protein. Of over 85,000 distinct CDR3 sequences in the sample, 12% are singletons; the top ten hold over 2%. Documented time point: patch test 1, 2 weeks after DPC sensitization. Treatment described: therapeutic diphenylcyclopropenone sensitization with weekly scalp DPC. The input for sequencing was whole blood, taken in connection with sensitization to the hapten diphenylcyclopropenone (DPC). These receptor sequences come from a woman aged 40-49 years with alopecia areata. Some clones in this sample may be carry-over from other donors' samples.

This clonotype was counted only a few times. CDR3 sequence reads: CASSYGPGGIYEQFF. Here the CDR3 DNA reads TGTGCCAGCAGTTACGGTCCGGGCGGAATCTATGAGCAGTTCTTC. V is TRBV6-2 or TRBV6-3 and J is TRBJ2-1, with D uncertain. Trimming pared 2 bases from V and 8 bases from J, leaving 16 bases between. CDR3 length equals 15 residues. CDR1 is MNHEY and CDR2 is SVGEGT in the germline V gene.

The table lists this clonotype with a few counts. CDR3 nucleotide sequence: TGTGCCAGCCAGGGACCTCCACCTTCCGAGCAGTACTTC. Translating it yields CASQGPPPSEQYF. The V call is TRBV28, the J call TRBJ2-7; the D gene could be TRBD1 or TRBD2 (5 bases each). Trimming left V 8 bases short and J 6 bases short, with 17 bases between. Germline values: CDR1 MDHEN, CDR2 SYDVKM. CDR3 length: 13 residues.

The chain has TRBV6-5 and TRBJ2-7, with 8 positions matching TRBD1. Looked up from germline, CDR1 is MNHEY and CDR2 is SVGAGI. The V and J ends lost 5 bases and 2 bases, in that order; junction bases with no gene match: 5. CDR3 length: 14 amino acids. The CDR3 sequence: CASSRDRWAYEQYF. The CDR3 DNA sequence: TGTGCCAGCAGTAGGGACAGGTGGGCCTACGAGCAGTACTTC.

This clonotype was counted only a few times. The chain couples TRBV20-1 to TRBJ1-2; D is possibly TRBD1 (5 bases). CDR3 size: 14 residues. The germline CDR1 and CDR2 sequences are DFQATT and SNEGSKA (reference sequence). With 6 bases removed from V and 4 bases from J, the gap between germline ends came to 18 bases. Written as DNA, the CDR3 is TGCAGTGCCACTCCTCCAGGGTACCTCTATGGCTACACCTTC. Encoded protein: CSATPPGYLYGYTF.

This clonotype has ten or more counts. CDR3 bases: TGTGCCAGCAGCTTAGGGGGGACGAGACAAGAGACCCAGTACTTC. Its protein is CASSLGGTRQETQYF. This rearrangement joins TRBV7-6 to TRBJ2-5; the D gene could be TRBD1 or TRBD2 (5 bases each). This CDR3 has 15 residues. V lost 1 base, J lost 2 bases, and 11 bases lay in between. From germline, CDR1 is SGHVS and CDR2 FNYEAQ.

V gene TRBV4-2 combines with J gene TRBJ2-5; 8 positions match TRBD1. The length of the CDR3 is 15 residues. Germline V gene sequence: CDR1 LGHNA, CDR2 YNFKEQ. With V trimmed by 4 bases and J by 2 bases, 6 bases remained unmatched. CDR3 residues: CASSPGQAVQETQYF. The DNA of the CDR3 is TGTGCCAGCAGCCCGGGACAGGCCGTACAAGAGACCCAGTACTTC.

This clonotype was seen at least ten times. The chain links TRBV20-1 to TRBJ2-3; D unclear. CDR3 length: 10 residues. Between the trimmed V and J ends, which lost 6 bases and 2 bases, there was a span of 3 bases. CDR1 and CDR2 (germline): DFQATT, SNEGSKA (reference sequence). The CDR3 region is CSATTDTQYF. The CDR3 bases are TGCAGTGCAACCACAGATACGCAGTATTTT.

This clonotype was counted a few times. The chain combines TRBV18 with TRBJ2-7; 9 nucleotides align to TRBD1. CDR1 is KGHSH, CDR2 LQKENI, per germline. The CDR3 is 14 residues long. Losses at the gene ends were 4 bases for V and 4 bases for J; bases not matched to a gene: 5. The CDR3 is CASSQGQGPYEQYF. The CDR3 DNA reads as TGTGCCAGCTCACAGGGACAGGGACCGTACGAGCAGTACTTC.

This clonotype was seen repeatedly, ten times or more. A junction end diverges from the germline sequence, so it may reflect a read error. The rearrangement joins TRBV7-7 to TRBJ2-2; D is uncertain. The CDR3 runs to 12 residues. Germline V gene sequence: CDR1 SSHAT, CDR2 FNYEAQ (reference sequence). The CDR3 bases are TGTGCTAGCAGCGTAGATTCCGGGGAGCTGTTTTTT. Its translation is CASSVDSGELFF.

The V gene is TRBV5-8, the J gene TRBJ2-3; D may be TRBD1 (6 bases). Trimming stripped 0 bases from V and 9 bases from J, with 11 bases between. From germline, CDR1 is SGHTS and CDR2 YDEGEE. The CDR3 has 13 residues. For the CDR3, the DNA is TGTGCCAGCAGCTTGGGAGGGGGTGTGACGCAGTATTTT. Translating gives CASSLGGGVTQYF.

The chain joins TRBV7-9 to TRBJ1-2; D unresolved. Trimming stripped 3 bases from V and 0 bases from J, with 11 bases between. This CDR3 contains 15 residues. The germline V gene has CDR1 SEHNR and CDR2 FQNEAQ (reference sequence). CDR3 sequence reads: CASSFSARANYGYTF. The CDR3 DNA reads TGTGCCAGCAGCTTTTCTGCCAGAGCTAACTATGGCTACACCTTC.

The J gene is TRBJ2-1, the V gene TRBV20-1, with D uncertain. CDR1 DFQATT and CDR2 SNEGSKA come from the germline V gene (reference sequence). V was cut by 2 bases and J by 0 bases, with 11 bases left in between. CDR3 length equals 15 residues. Written as DNA, the CDR3 is TGCAGTGCTAGAAAACCGGGTTACTCCTACAATGAGCAGTTCTTC. Translating it yields CSARKPGYSYNEQFF.

This clonotype was recorded at least ten times. This chain joins TRBV7-3 and TRBJ2-1; D call uncertain. The CDR3 contains 15 residues. Germline V gene sequence: CDR1 SGHTA, CDR2 FQGTGA. Trimming cost V 5 bases and J 2 bases, with 13 bases left between them. The CDR3 DNA follows: TGTGCCAGCAGCGCCCTCCCGGAGACCTACAATGAGCAGTTCTTC. It yields the protein CASSALPETYNEQFF.

This clonotype has a count of ten or more. The chain carries TRBV10-3 and TRBJ1-6, with D tentatively TRBD1 (6 bases). CDR1 is ENHRY and CDR2 is SYGVKD in the germline V gene. The CDR3 extends over 18 amino acids. The V gene lost 3 bases and the J gene lost 0 bases, with 15 bases spanning the gap. As DNA, the CDR3 is TGTGCCATCAGTGATCTAGAGAGGGGGAGCTCCTATAATTCACCCCTCCACTTT. Its protein is CAISDLERGSSYNSPLHF.

This chain connects TRBV29-1 to TRBJ2-4, with TRBD1 matching over 9 bases. The CDR3 sequence is 12 residues long. Germline assignment: CDR1 SQVTM and CDR2 ANQGSEA. With 8 bases clipped from V and 8 bases from J, the junction kept 7 bases outside the gene matches. CDR3 sequence (DNA): TGCAGCACCCGGGACAGGGCGGACATTCAGTACTTC. This codes for CSTRDRADIQYF.

Ten or more counts support this clonotype. This chain connects TRBV6-2 or TRBV6-3 to TRBJ2-1; 14 positions match TRBD2. Germline values: CDR1 MNHEY, CDR2 SVGEGT. The length of the CDR3 is 15 residues. With 2 bases clipped from V and 16 bases from J, the junction kept 10 bases outside the gene matches. In DNA, the CDR3 is TGTGCCAGCAGTTACCCCTGGACTAGCGGGGGGTTTCTTTTCTTC. It specifies CASSYPWTSGGFLFF.

This clonotype was detected many times. This chain joins TRBV5-8 and TRBJ2-7, with D perhaps matching TRBD1 (6 bases). Germline V CDR1 and CDR2: SGHTS, YDEGEE. CDR3 length: 13 amino acids. With 4 bases removed from V and 3 bases from J, the gap between germline ends came to 11 bases. The CDR3 bases are TGTGCCAGCAGCCCTAGACAGGTCTACGAGCAGTACTTC. It is translated as CASSPRQVYEQYF.

This clonotype was seen repeatedly, ten times or more. The chain uses TRBV4-1 and TRBJ2-1; D gene ambiguous. The CDR3 consists of 13 residues. V was clipped by 0 bases and J by 3 bases, with 3 bases between them. Germline lookup yields CDR1 MGHRA and CDR2 YSYEKL. The CDR3 region has the DNA TGCGCCAGCAGCCAAGACAGCTACAATGAGCAGTTCTTC. Translated: CASSQDSYNEQFF.

The chain has TRBV3-1 and TRBJ1-4, with 7 nucleotides matching TRBD1. Germline lookup yields CDR1 LGHDT and CDR2 YNNKEL (reference sequence). The trim removed 9 bases at V and 5 bases at J, leaving 6 bases unmatched. The CDR3 runs to 13 residues. The CDR3 here is CASRGTENEKLFF. The CDR3 DNA follows: TGTGCCAGTAGAGGGACAGAGAATGAAAAACTGTTTTTT.

This clonotype has at least ten counts. J is TRBJ2-7 and V is TRBV7-9, with a possible D match to TRBD1 (5 bases). Trimming pared 1 base from V and 5 bases from J, leaving 18 bases between. The CDR3 runs 16 residues. Per germline, CDR1 SEHNR and CDR2 FQNEAQ (reference sequence). The CDR3 DNA is TGTGCCAGCAGCTTAGATATAGGGCAGGGATCCCACGAGCAGTACTTC. Amino acids: CASSLDIGQGSHEQYF.

This clonotype has more than one count but fewer than ten. This rearrangement joins TRBV7-8 to TRBJ1-5, with D tentatively TRBD1 (6 bases). V lost 1 base to trimming and J lost 9 bases, with 13 bases between them. The CDR3 sequence is 14 residues long. Germline CDR1 reads SGHVS; CDR2 reads FQNEAQ. The CDR3 region is CASSLGGGPGPQHF. The CDR3 DNA reads as TGTGCCAGCAGCTTAGGCGGGGGCCCTGGGCCCCAGCATTTT.

This clonotype turned up a few times. This sequence joins TRBV24-1 and TRBJ2-5, with 9 bases identical to TRBD1. The length of the CDR3 is 16 residues. V lost 4 bases to trimming and J lost 1 base; unmatched junction nucleotides: 6. Germline V gene lookup returns CDR1 KGHDR and CDR2 SFDVKD. The CDR3 loop reads CATSEPGTGLQETQYF. Here the CDR3 DNA reads TGTGCCACCAGTGAACCCGGGACAGGGCTCCAAGAGACCCAGTACTTC.

This clonotype has at least ten counts. The chain has TRBV7-2 and TRBJ2-5, with 9 nucleotides matching TRBD2. After removal of 3 bases from V and 1 base from J, the junction contained 3 bases not matched to a gene. Germline V gene sequence: CDR1 SGHTA, CDR2 FQGNSA. The CDR3 length is 15 residues. The CDR3 region is CASSFGGRAQETQYF. CDR3 bases: TGTGCCAGCAGCTTTGGCGGGAGGGCCCAAGAGACCCAGTACTTC.

The V and J genes are TRBV12-3 or TRBV12-4 and TRBJ2-3; no definite D call. V shed 5 bases and J shed 7 bases, with 7 bases lying between them. This CDR3 region has 11 residues. The CDR3 spells CASSPLHTQYF. Here the CDR3 DNA reads TGTGCCAGCAGTCCTCTCCATACGCAGTATTTT.

This clonotype was seen many times. This chain uses TRBV2 with TRBJ1-1, with a possible D match to TRBD1 (5 bases). Trimming pared 5 bases from V and 4 bases from J, leaving 11 bases between. The CDR3 contains 13 residues. Germline CDR1 reads SNHLY; CDR2 reads FYNNEI. CDR3 region: CASSRREPTEAFF. The DNA for the CDR3 is TGTGCCAGCAGTCGCAGGGAGCCCACTGAAGCTTTCTTT.

This clonotype was detected ten times or more. The gene calls are TRBV7-2 and TRBJ1-1; no clear D. Germline CDR1 reads SGHTA; CDR2 reads FQGNSA. V lost 1 base, J lost 0 bases, and 6 bases lay in between. The CDR3 has 14 amino acids. CDR3 sequence (DNA): TGTGCCAGCAGCTTAGACCGGGTGAACACTGAAGCTTTCTTT. Amino acids: CASSLDRVNTEAFF.